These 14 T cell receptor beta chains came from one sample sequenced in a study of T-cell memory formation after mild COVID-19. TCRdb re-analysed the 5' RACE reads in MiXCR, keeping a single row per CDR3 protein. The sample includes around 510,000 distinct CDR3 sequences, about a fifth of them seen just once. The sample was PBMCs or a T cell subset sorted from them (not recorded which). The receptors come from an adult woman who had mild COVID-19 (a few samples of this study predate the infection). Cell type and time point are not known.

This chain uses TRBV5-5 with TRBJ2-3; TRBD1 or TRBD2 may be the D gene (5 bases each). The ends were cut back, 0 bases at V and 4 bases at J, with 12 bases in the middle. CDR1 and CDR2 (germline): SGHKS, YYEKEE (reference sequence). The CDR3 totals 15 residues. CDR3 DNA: TGTGCCAGCAGCTTGGCCCGAGTGGGGGCAGATACGCAGTATTTT. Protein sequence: CASSLARVGADTQYF.

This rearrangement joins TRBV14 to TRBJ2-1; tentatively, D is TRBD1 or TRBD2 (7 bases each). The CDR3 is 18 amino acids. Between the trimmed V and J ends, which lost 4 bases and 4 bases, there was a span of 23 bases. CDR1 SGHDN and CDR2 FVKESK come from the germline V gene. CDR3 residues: CASSLSPKGQGGYNEQFF. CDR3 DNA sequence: TGTGCCAGCAGCCTCTCCCCCAAGGGGCAGGGGGGGTACAATGAGCAGTTCTTC.

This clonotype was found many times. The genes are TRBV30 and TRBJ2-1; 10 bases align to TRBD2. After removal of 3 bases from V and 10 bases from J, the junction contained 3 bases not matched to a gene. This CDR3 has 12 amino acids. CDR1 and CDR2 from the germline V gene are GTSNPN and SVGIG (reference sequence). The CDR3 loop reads CAWRASGREQFF. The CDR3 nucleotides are TGTGCCTGGAGGGCTAGCGGGAGAGAGCAGTTCTTC.

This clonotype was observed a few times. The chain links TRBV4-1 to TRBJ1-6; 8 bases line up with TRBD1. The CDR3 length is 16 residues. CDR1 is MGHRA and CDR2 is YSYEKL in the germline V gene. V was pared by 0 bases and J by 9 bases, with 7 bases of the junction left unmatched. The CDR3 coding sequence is TGCGCCAGCAGCCAAGACGGGTCAGGGGGCTTTTCACCCCTCCACTTT. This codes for CASSQDGSGGFSPLHF.

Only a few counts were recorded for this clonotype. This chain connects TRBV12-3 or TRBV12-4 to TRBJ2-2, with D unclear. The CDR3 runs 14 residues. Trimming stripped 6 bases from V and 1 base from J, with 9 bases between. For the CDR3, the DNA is TGTGCCAGCAGACGGACGGAGAACACCGGGGAGCTGTTTTTT. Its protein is CASRRTENTGELFF.

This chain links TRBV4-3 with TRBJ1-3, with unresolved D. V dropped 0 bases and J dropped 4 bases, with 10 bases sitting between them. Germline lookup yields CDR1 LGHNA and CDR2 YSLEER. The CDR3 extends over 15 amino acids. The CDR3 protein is CASSQEQSVGNTIYF. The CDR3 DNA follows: TGCGCCAGCAGCCAAGAACAATCGGTGGGAAACACCATATATTTT.

The CDR3 DNA follows: TGCGCCAGCAGCCAAGACCGACAAAATAGAGCTTTCTTT. The encoded protein is CASSQDRQNRAFF. This sequence joins TRBV4-3 and TRBJ1-1; D is unresolved. This CDR3 region has 13 residues. The germline gives CDR1 LGHNA, CDR2 YSLEER. Trimming pared 0 bases from V and 10 bases from J, leaving 12 bases between.

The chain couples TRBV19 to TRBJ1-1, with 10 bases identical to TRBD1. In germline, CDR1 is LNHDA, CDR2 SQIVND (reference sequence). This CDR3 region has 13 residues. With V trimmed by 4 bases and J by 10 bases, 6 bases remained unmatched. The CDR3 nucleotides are TGTGCCAGTAGTACAGACAGGGGGCGCGGAGCTTTCTTT. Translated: CASSTDRGRGAFF.

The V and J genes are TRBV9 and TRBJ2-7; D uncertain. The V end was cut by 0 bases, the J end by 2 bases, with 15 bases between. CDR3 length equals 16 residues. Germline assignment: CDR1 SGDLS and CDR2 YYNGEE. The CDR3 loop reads CASSVGLGTSTYEQYF. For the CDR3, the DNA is TGTGCCAGCAGCGTAGGTCTGGGAACGTCCACCTACGAGCAGTACTTC.

CDR3 coding DNA: TGTGCCAGCAGCTCACTAACTAGCGAAGCGAGCACCGGGGAGCTGTTTTTT. Protein: CASSSLTSEASTGELFF. This chain joins TRBV7-9 and TRBJ2-2, with 7 bases matching TRBD2. CDR3 size: 17 residues. After removal of 4 bases from V and 4 bases from J, the junction contained 12 bases not matched to a gene. Germline CDR1 reads SEHNR; CDR2 reads FQNEAQ (reference sequence).

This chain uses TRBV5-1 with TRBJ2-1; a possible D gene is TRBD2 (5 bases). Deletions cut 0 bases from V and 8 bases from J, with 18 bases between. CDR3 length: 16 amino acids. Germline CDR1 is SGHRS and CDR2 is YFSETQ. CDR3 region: CASSLAAGSCMDEQFF. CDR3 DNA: TGCGCCAGCAGCTTGGCCGCGGGCTCTTGCATGGATGAGCAGTTCTTC.

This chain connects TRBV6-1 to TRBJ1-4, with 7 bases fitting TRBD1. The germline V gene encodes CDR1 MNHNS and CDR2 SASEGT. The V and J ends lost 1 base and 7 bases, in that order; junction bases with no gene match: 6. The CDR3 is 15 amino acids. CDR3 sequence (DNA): TGTGCCAGCAGTGAAGAAACAGGGGTTCGTGAAAAACTGTTTTTT. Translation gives CASSEETGVREKLFF.

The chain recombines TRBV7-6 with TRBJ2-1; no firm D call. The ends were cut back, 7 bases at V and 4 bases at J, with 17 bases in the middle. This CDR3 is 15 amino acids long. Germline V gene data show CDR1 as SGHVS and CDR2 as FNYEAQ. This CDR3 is CASTPGPPLYNEQFF. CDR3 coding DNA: TGTGCCAGCACCCCCGGGCCGCCCTTATACAATGAGCAGTTCTTC.

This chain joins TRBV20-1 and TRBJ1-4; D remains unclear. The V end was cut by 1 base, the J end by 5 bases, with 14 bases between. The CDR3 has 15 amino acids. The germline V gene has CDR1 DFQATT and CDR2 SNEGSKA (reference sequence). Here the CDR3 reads CSARARGKGNEKLFF. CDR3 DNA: TGCAGTGCTAGAGCCCGAGGGAAGGGAAATGAAAAACTGTTTTTT.